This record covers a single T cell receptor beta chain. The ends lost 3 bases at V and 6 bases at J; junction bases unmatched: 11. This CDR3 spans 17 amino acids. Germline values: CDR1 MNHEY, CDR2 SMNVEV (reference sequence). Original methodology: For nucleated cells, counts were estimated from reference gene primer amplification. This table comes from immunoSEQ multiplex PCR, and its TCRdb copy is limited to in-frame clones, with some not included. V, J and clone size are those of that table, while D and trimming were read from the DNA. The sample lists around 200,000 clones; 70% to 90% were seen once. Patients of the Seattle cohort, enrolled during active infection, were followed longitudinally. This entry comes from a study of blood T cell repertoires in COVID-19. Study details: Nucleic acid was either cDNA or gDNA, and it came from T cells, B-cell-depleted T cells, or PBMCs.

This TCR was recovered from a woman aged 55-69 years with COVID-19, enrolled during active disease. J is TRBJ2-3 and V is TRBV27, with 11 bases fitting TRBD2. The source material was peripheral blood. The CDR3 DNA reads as TGTGCCAGCAGTTTCATTCAACTAGCGGGAGAGTATGATACGCAGTATTTT. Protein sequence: CASSFIQLAGEYDTQYF.